This entry features one T cell receptor (beta chain) sequence. At one end, the junction sequence differs from germline, possibly due to a read error. These data originate in a study of B cell selection in AIRE deficiency. Conventional CD4 T cells were sorted as CD4+CD127+ cells. The data were produced by immunoSEQ multiplex PCR, yet TCRdb's version contains in-frame clones alone and is incomplete. This sample has about 23,000 clones; 97% occur once, and the top ten carry 0.17%. The CDR3 contains 16 residues. Germline lookup yields CDR1 MNHEY and CDR2 SVGAGI. Sequenced sample: conventional CD4+ T cells sorted from PBMCs. This chain joins TRBV6-5 and TRBJ2-1; 7 bases map to TRBD2. The sequence was collected from a human donor with AIRE deficiency. The CDR3 DNA reads TGTGTCAGCAGTTACTCGCCTAGCGGAGGGCTTAATGAGCAGTTCTTC. It translates to CVSSYSPSGGLNEQFF.